This T cell receptor (beta chain) emerged from a study of cytotoxic CD8 clonotypes in ibrutinib-treated CLL (dated by TCRdb to the early 2020s). Regarding the study in general: The cohort was composed of ten to eleven relapsed/refractory and fewer than 16 treatment-naive patients; IGHV unmutated status was identified in 17 patients. Responses were partial in around 25 patients and complete in 2; after median about 5.5 years follow-up, about 14 stayed in remission and 12 progressed. Of the 90 or so participants in the trial, roughly 26 had longitudinal samples available. On average, each sample had roughly 250,000 productive templates and approximately 89,000 productive rearrangements. Cryopreserved peripheral blood mononuclear cells were obtained before treatment, at response, and at either sustained remission or disease progression. Patients were still on ibrutinib when every remission and progressive disease sample was collected. The response samples were drawn at a median of 12 months into treatment, with a range of about 6 to 40 months. Findings and caveats that apply to the study as a whole: Baseline clonality was found to be higher than that of age-matched healthy donors and was strongly correlated with circulating CD8+ T-cell counts. Public clonotypes were rare and either shrank or stayed stable during treatment, and the rise in clonality at ibrutinib response reflected expansion of private clonotypes. Lymph node repertoires were not examined, and the timing of sampling was not matched between patients in sustained remission and those whose disease progressed. An increase in clonality was observed at ibrutinib response, with clonality remaining stable during sustained remission and falling back toward baseline at progression.

Reading from cysteine to phenylalanine, the CDR3 counts 15 amino acids. Only the CDR3 part of the read is kept: 45 bases, read in frame from the first base. According to the germline V gene, CDR1 reads MNHNS and CDR2 reads SASEGT. Cut back by 6 bases and 10 bases, the V and J ends lie 19 bases apart. A MiSeq instrument was used for deep resolution sequencing, which targeted depths ranging from 1 in 1 million up to 1 in 200,000 T cells, with coverage averaging 10x for each clonotype. The immunoSEQ hsTCRB Kit was used to generate TCR beta libraries. The authors processed their data as follows. Data were analyzed with ImmunoSEQ Data Assistant and ImmunoSEQ Analyzer, with V, D and J genes assigned per IMGT definitions. Clonality was computed as one minus normalized Shannon entropy of productive rearrangement frequencies, ranging from 0 to 1. Public clonotype analysis was restricted to overrepresented clonotypes comprising at least 0.05% of each patient's repertoire. About a dozen age-matched healthy donor repertoires from immuneACCESS served as clonality controls. What TCRdb holds here is the immuneACCESS table cut down to in-frame rearrangements. Part of the clones is not present; checked against another copy, under half of the missing clones reflect an unresolved V gene, and the others are unexplained. That table gives V, J and clone size, and the DNA gave D and trimming. This sample is represented by fewer than 400,000 clones; 67% of them were singletons. The ten largest clones represent about 6.7% of the sample.

Concerning this clone: The antigen this receptor binds is unknown. Base-call qualities are not available, and no considerably larger clone is one nucleotide away.

For TCR beta library preparation, roughly 2 micrograms of genomic DNA were extracted from the cryopreserved PBMCs. High-throughput TCR beta sequencing was performed on longitudinal blood samples from CLL patients receiving ibrutinib monotherapy. The patients took part in an open-label, single-center phase 2 trial of ibrutinib monotherapy. The input for sequencing was PBMCs, taken after 36 months of ibrutinib treatment. In this chain, TRBV6-1 is recombined with TRBJ1-6, and perhaps TRBD1 as D gene, on 6 matching bases. The TCR originated in a human donor with chronic lymphocytic leukemia. The DNA is as follows: TGTGCCAGCAGGGGACAAGGAGGATGGTTGTCACCCCTCCACTTT. Translated, this gives CASRGQGGWLSPLHF.